The TCR beta chain under discussion was sequenced for a study of shared clonotypes between healthy human individuals. In the study overall: The plates for each donor numbered three CD4 naive, three CD4 memory, two CD8 naive and one CD8 memory.

Concerning this clone: The antigen remains unidentified.

There were no recent acute infections or vaccinations among the donors, who were healthy HIV-negative adults. The V segment lost 4 bases and the J segment 4 bases; nucleotides outside the gene matches: 7. Germline V gives CDR1 SGDLS, CDR2 YYNGEE. This CDR3 region has 15 residues. The assay was run at deep level. Profiling relied on immunoSEQ multiplex PCR, and the TCRdb table lists in-frame clones only, not all of them. The table includes around 980,000 clones, about four fifths detected once. Regarding the study as a whole: Some naive CD4 clonotypes, approximately 4.5%, turned up in common across four donors.

Sequenced input: memory CD4+ T cells from PBMCs. Subset specified: CD45RA-negative fraction. This clonotype was sampled from a man between 18 and 29 years old in good health. Some clones in this sample may be carry-over from other donors' samples. The chain uses TRBV9 and TRBJ2-1, with 8 bases identical to TRBD2. The CDR3 region is CASSSTSGRYNEQFF. Written as DNA, the CDR3 is TGTGCCAGCAGCTCTACTAGCGGCCGGTACAATGAGCAGTTCTTC.